The clone carrying this T cell receptor beta chain was observed once. Its ends do not fully match the called genes, so a read error is possible. This sample was taken from a study of human versus mouse CDR3 diversity and MHC coevolution. Data came from immunoSEQ multiplex PCR; TCRdb stores just in-frame clones and leaves some out. The repertoire holds around 74,000 clones, with roughly 90% as singletons. Naive CD4 T cells, CD45RO-negative and CD62L-positive, were flow-sorted from PBMCs. Looked up from germline, CDR1 is GTSNPN and CDR2 is SVGIG (reference sequence). The CDR3 loop spans 12 amino acids. This TCR derives from a person aged 25 to 75 in good health. Sequenced material: naive CD4+ T cells from blood. Subset defined: CD45RO-negative CD62L-positive naive CD4 T cells. The genes are TRBV30 and TRBJ1-4; D gene uncertain. CDR3 in amino acids: CAWSATNEKLFF. DNA for the CDR3: TGTGCCTGGAGTGCAACTAACGAAAAACTGTTTTTT.